This T cell receptor beta chain was found in a study of T cell repertoires in cytomegalovirus infection. Study as a whole: Public TCR beta signature analysis indicated the presence of both CMV infection and matching HLA type. Findings of the study overall: Dominant in the ex vivo response were TCR beta clonotypes restricted by HLA-C and specific for CMV. Accumulated public TCR beta family frequency recognized individuals carrying CMV together with the relevant HLA.

Losses at the gene ends were 0 bases for V and 1 base for J; bases not matched to a gene: 3. Germline values: CDR1 LNHNV, CDR2 YYDKDF (reference sequence). This CDR3 spans 16 amino acids. One entry per CDR3 protein results from TCRdb running MiXCR on the reads. In the table there are fewer than 550,000 distinct CDR3 sequences, approximately 25% of which are singletons. In the case of this clonotype: Its matching antigen is unknown.

The TCR comes from a human donor in good health (CMV status not recorded). Some clones in this sample may be carry-over from other donors' samples. The specimen was PBMCs. The chain uses TRBV15 and TRBJ2-3; 8 bases fit TRBD1. CDR3 sequence: CATSRDQGARTDTQYF. The CDR3 DNA is TGTGCCACCAGCAGAGATCAGGGGGCACGCACAGATACGCAGTATTTT.